These 19 T cell receptor beta chains came from one sample sequenced in a study of blood T cell repertoires in COVID-19. Assay used: immunoSEQ multiplex PCR; TCRdb lists only in-frame clones, some missing. The sample holds more than 100,000 clones, under 80% seen once. Sample: peripheral blood. Receptors originate from a man between 65 and 79 years old with acute or convalescent COVID-19.

This chain uses TRBV7-9 with TRBJ1-4; D is uncertain. This CDR3 has 12 amino acids. Trimming left V 3 bases short and J 8 bases short, with 7 bases between. Germline V gene data show CDR1 as SEHNR and CDR2 as FQNEAQ (reference sequence). CDR3 residues: CASSLVREKLFF. CDR3 nucleotide sequence: TGTGCCAGCAGCTTGGTCAGGGAAAAACTGTTTTTT. The full variable domain, completed using reference TRBV7-9 and TRBJ1-4, is DTGVSQNPRHKITKRGQNVTFRCDPISEHNRLYWYRQTLGQGPEFLTYFQNEAQLEKSRLLSDRFSAERPKGSFSTLEIQRTEQGDSAMYLCASSLVREKLFFGSGTQLSVL.

The chain employs TRBV7-6 and TRBJ1-5; TRBD1 might be the D (5 bases). V was clipped by 1 base and J by 6 bases, with 13 bases between them. This CDR3 comprises 15 residues. The germline V gene encodes CDR1 SGHVS and CDR2 FNYEAQ. The CDR3 sequence: CASSLEAGIGQPQHF. CDR3 bases: TGTGCCAGCAGCTTAGAGGCAGGGATTGGTCAGCCCCAGCATTTT.

This rearrangement joins TRBV12-5 to TRBJ1-1; TRBD1 aligns across 7 bases. CDR1 and CDR2 (germline): LGHNT, FRNRAP. With 4 bases clipped from V and 5 bases from J, the junction kept 4 bases outside the gene matches. There are 13 residues in the CDR3. The CDR3 sequence: CASGSQGRTEAFF. The CDR3 DNA reads TGTGCTAGTGGTTCACAGGGGCGAACTGAAGCTTTCTTT. Complete variable domain (other parts from reference TRBV12-5 and TRBJ1-1): DARVTQTPRHKVTEMGQEVTMRCQPILGHNTVFWYRQTMMQGLELLAYFRNRAPLDDSGMPKDRFSAEMPDATLATLKIQPSEPRDSAVYFCASGSQGRTEAFFGQGTRLTVV.

The chain has TRBV9 and TRBJ1-3, with D hard to call. The CDR3 has 14 residues. Germline V gene data show CDR1 as SGDLS and CDR2 as YYNGEE. Trimming stripped 3 bases from V and 0 bases from J, with 7 bases between. CDR3 DNA sequence: TGTGCCAGCAGCGACCGGGACTCTGGAAACACCATATATTTT. Its protein is CASSDRDSGNTIYF.

This clone was counted once. V usage is TRBV13 and J usage is TRBJ2-1; 11 positions agree with TRBD2. Germline lookup yields CDR1 PRHDT and CDR2 FYEKMQ (reference sequence). The CDR3 covers 15 residues. J gave up 9 bases and V 3 bases, and 7 bases lay outside the gene matches. The CDR3 nucleotides read TGTGCCAGCAGCTTTAGCGGGGGGGCCTATAGTGAGCAGTTCTTC. It is translated as CASSFSGGAYSEQFF.

V is TRBV4-1 and J is TRBJ1-1, with a weak D call TRBD1 (5 bases). Germline V gene data show CDR1 as MGHRA and CDR2 as YSYEKL. V was shortened by 1 base and J by 11 bases, with 17 bases between the two germline ends. The CDR3 contains 14 residues. The CDR3 reads CASSQGWGGGWAFF. Here the CDR3 DNA reads TGCGCCAGCAGCCAAGGGTGGGGGGGTGGATGGGCTTTCTTT.

Only one count was recorded for this clone. This chain joins TRBV6-5 and TRBJ1-2; 11 bases line up with TRBD1. Germline V gene sequence: CDR1 MNHEY, CDR2 SVGAGI. CDR3 length: 15 residues. J was trimmed by 8 bases and V by 5 bases; bases with no gene match: 10. DNA of the CDR3: TGTGCCAGCAGTAAAACCCGGGACAGGGGGTTCGGCTACACCTTC. It codes for CASSKTRDRGFGYTF.

This chain uses TRBV2 with TRBJ1-4; TRBD1 agrees at 7 bases. Trimming at V came to 6 bases and at J to 10 bases, leaving 11 bases not matched to a gene. CDR3 length: 14 amino acids. Germline V gene lookup returns CDR1 SNHLY and CDR2 FYNNEI. CDR3 sequence reads: CASRDRDSRGKLFF. CDR3 DNA sequence: TGTGCCAGCAGGGACCGGGACAGCCGGGGAAAACTGTTTTTT.

Only a few counts were recorded for this clone. V is TRBV2 and J is TRBJ1-3, with a weak D call TRBD1 (5 bases). The CDR3 covers 15 residues. Trimming removed 7 bases from V and 0 bases from J, with 13 bases in between. Germline CDR1 is SNHLY and CDR2 is FYNNEI. The CDR3 coding sequence is TGTGCCAGCAATTACCAGGGAAACTCTGGAAACACCATATATTTT. The encoded protein is CASNYQGNSGNTIYF.

V gene TRBV5-1 combines with J gene TRBJ2-3, with TRBD1 matching over 11 bases. The CDR3 consists of 14 residues. The V and J ends lost 6 bases and 4 bases, in that order; junction bases with no gene match: 4. From germline, CDR1 is SGHRS and CDR2 YFSETQ. The CDR3 coding sequence is TGCGCCAGCAACGGACAGGGGGCATCAGATACGCAGTATTTT. It translates to CASNGQGASDTQYF. The variable domain in full, completed from reference TRBV5-1 and TRBJ2-3, reads KAGVTQTPRYLIKTRGQQVTLSCSPISGHRSVSWYQQTPGQGLQFLFEYFSETQRNKGNFPGRFSGRQFSNSRSEMNVSTLELGDSALYLCASNGQGASDTQYFGPGTRLTVL.

Comments on this clone: At the DNA level, this CDR3 is encoded by other sequences in the same sample as well. The J gene is TRBJ2-5, the V gene TRBV5-1, with 8 bases fitting TRBD1. The CDR3 totals 14 residues. J lost 4 bases, V lost 3 bases, and 5 bases had no gene match. Germline assignment: CDR1 SGHRS and CDR2 YFSETQ. CDR3 in DNA: TGCGCCAGCAGCTCAGGACAGGGTGGAGAGACCCAGTACTTC. Its protein product is CASSSGQGGETQYF.

The table lists this clone with a count of one. The CDR3 nucleotides read TGTGCCAGCCAACTACGACGGGGGGAGGGTGGCACTGAAGCTTTCTTT. Protein product: CASQLRRGEGGTEAFF. This sequence joins TRBV6-6 and TRBJ1-1; tentative D call: TRBD1 (5 bases). Trimming pared 8 bases from V and 4 bases from J, leaving 23 bases between. Germline-derived CDR1 and CDR2 are MNHNY and SVGAGI (reference sequence). The CDR3 is 16 amino acids.

This clone was seen a single time. This chain connects TRBV6-5 to TRBJ1-2, with D maybe TRBD1 (5 bases). Germline CDR1 and CDR2: MNHEY and SVGAGI. Trimming took off 2 bases at V and 1 base at J, with 11 bases between the two ends. This CDR3 spans 15 amino acids. The CDR3 DNA follows: TGTGCCAGCAGTTACCTGCGACAGATTAACTATGGCTACACCTTC. It encodes CASSYLRQINYGYTF.

This clone was observed a single time. The rearrangement links TRBV7-3 to TRBJ1-1; the D gene is possibly TRBD1 (6 bases). The germline V gene has CDR1 SGHTA and CDR2 FQGTGA. This CDR3 comprises 17 residues. V was shortened by 0 bases and J by 2 bases, with 16 bases between the two germline ends. CDR3 sequence reads: CASSLTGSKGQNTEAFF. CDR3 in DNA: TGTGCCAGCAGCTTAACTGGTTCTAAGGGACAAAACACTGAAGCTTTCTTT. The whole variable domain, remainder taken from reference TRBV7-3 and TRBJ1-1, is GAGVSQTPSNKVTEKGKYVELRCDPISGHTALYWYRQSLGQGPEFLIYFQGTGAADDSGLPNDRFFAVRPEGSVSTLKIQRTERGDSAVYLCASSLTGSKGQNTEAFFGQGTRLTVV.

J is TRBJ2-7 and V is TRBV7-2; 9 nucleotides match TRBD2. The CDR3 is 15 amino acids. Germline CDR1 is SGHTA and CDR2 is FQGNSA. J gave up 5 bases and V 4 bases, and 9 bases lay outside the gene matches. The chain's CDR3 is CASSWRGRGGDEQYF. CDR3 nucleotides: TGTGCCAGCAGCTGGCGTGGGCGGGGGGGCGACGAGCAGTACTTC. The whole variable domain, filled in from reference TRBV7-2 and TRBJ2-7, reads GAGVSQSPSNKVTEKGKDVELRCDPISGHTALYWYRQSLGQGLEFLIYFQGNSAPDKSGLPSDRFSAERTGGSVSTLTIQRTQQEDSAVYLCASSWRGRGGDEQYFGPGTRLTVT.

CDR3 nucleotide sequence: TGTGCCAGCAGCGCACAGCATGGAAACACCATATATTTT. Amino acids: CASSAQHGNTIYF. This sequence joins TRBV11-1 and TRBJ1-3; D remains unclear. Trimming removed 5 bases from V and 3 bases from J, with 8 bases in between. The V gene's germline CDR1 is SGHAT and CDR2 FQDESV (reference sequence). The CDR3 extends over 13 amino acids.

V and J are TRBV7-9 and TRBJ1-2; 9 nucleotides align to TRBD1. Germline CDR1 SEHNR, CDR2 FQNEAQ (reference sequence). The CDR3 runs 15 residues. V dropped 5 bases and J dropped 4; count of bases not matched to a gene: 8. CDR3 protein: CASSTTGGAGYGYTF. In DNA, the CDR3 is TGTGCCAGCAGCACCACAGGGGGCGCGGGCTATGGCTACACCTTC. Supplemented by reference TRBV7-9 and TRBJ1-2, the full variable domain reads DTGVSQNPRHKITKRGQNVTFRCDPISEHNRLYWYRQTLGQGPEFLTYFQNEAQLEKSRLLSDRFSAERPKGSFSTLEIQRTEQGDSAMYLCASSTTGGAGYGYTFGSGTRLTVV.

The chain combines TRBV5-1 with TRBJ2-3; 7 positions agree with TRBD2. V lost 2 bases, J lost 0 bases, and 6 bases stayed unmatched. This CDR3 is 16 amino acids long. Germline CDR1 SGHRS, CDR2 YFSETQ. The CDR3 DNA is TGCGCCAGCAGCTTTTGGGGGAGGGCTAGCACAGATACGCAGTATTTT. Translated, it gives CASSFWGRASTDTQYF.

V is TRBV6-2 or TRBV6-3 and J is TRBJ1-2; D unclear. The germline CDR1 and CDR2 sequences are MNHEY and SVGEGT. CDR3 length: 13 residues. V lost 4 bases and J lost 9, with 15 bases in between. The CDR3 is CASSLGGAGSYTF. Written as DNA, the CDR3 is TGTGCCAGCAGTTTAGGTGGAGCCGGGAGCTACACCTTC.